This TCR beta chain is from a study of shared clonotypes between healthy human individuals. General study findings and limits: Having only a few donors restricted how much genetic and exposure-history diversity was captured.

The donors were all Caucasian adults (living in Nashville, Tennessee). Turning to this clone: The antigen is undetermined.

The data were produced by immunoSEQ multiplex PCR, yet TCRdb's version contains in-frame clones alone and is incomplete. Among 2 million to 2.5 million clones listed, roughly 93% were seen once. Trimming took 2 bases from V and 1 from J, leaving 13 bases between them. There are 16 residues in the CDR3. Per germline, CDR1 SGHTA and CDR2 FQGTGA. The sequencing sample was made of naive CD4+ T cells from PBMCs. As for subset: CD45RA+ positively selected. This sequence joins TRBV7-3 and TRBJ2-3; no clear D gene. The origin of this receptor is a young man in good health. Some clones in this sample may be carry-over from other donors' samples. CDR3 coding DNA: TGTGCCAGCAGCTTATCCCTCCCTTCCGGCACAGATACGCAGTATTTT. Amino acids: CASSLSLPSGTDTQYF.